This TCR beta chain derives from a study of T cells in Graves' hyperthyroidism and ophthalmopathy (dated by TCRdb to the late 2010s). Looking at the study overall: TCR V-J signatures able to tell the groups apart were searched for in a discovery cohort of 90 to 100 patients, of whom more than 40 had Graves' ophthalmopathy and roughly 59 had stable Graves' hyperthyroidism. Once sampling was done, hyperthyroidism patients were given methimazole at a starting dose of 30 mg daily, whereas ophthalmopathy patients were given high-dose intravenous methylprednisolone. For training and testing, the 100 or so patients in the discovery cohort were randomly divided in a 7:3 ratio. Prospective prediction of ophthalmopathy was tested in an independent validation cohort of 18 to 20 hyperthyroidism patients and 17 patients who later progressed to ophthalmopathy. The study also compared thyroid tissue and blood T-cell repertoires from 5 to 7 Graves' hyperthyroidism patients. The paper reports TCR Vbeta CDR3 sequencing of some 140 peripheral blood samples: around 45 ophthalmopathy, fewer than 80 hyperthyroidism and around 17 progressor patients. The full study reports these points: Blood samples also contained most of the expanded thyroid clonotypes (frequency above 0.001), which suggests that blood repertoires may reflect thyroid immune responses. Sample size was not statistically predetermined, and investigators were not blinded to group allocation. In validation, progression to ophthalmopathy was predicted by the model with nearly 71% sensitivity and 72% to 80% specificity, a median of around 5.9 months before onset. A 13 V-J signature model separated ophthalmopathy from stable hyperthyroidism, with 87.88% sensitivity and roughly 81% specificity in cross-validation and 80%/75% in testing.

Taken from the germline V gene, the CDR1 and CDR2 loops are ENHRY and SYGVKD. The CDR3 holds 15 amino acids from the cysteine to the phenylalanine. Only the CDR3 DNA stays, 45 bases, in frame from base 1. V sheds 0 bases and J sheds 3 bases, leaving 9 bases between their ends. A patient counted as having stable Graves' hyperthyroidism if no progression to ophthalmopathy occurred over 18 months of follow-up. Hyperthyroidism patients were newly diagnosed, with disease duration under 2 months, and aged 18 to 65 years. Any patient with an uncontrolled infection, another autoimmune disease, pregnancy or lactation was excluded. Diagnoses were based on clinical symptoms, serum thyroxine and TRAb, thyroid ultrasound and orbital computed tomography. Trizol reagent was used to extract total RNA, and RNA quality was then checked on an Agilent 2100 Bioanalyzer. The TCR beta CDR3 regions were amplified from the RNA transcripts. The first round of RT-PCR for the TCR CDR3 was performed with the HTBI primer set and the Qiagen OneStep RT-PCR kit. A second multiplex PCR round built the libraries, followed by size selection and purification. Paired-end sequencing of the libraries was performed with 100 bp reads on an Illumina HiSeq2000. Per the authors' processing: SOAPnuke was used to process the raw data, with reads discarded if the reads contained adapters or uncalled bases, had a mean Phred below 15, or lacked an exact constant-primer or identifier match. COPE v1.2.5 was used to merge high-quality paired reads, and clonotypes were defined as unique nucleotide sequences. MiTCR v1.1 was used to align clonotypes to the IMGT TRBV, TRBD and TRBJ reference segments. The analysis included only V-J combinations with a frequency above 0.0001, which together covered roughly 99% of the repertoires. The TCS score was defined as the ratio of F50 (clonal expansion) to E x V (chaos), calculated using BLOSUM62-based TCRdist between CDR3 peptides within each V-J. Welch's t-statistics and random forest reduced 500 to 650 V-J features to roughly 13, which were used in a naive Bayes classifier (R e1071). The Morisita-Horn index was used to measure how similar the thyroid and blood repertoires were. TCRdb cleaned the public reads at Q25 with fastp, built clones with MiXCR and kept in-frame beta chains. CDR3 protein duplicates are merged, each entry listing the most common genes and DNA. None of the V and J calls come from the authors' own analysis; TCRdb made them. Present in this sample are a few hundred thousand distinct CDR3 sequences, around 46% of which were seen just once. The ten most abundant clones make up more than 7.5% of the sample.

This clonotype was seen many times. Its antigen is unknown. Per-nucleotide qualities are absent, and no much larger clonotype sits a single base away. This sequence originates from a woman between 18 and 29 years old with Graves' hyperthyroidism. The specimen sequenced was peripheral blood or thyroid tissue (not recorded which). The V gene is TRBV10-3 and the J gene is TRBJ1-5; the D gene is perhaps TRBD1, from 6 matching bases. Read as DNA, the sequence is TGTGCCATCAGTGAGTCTGGACAGATCAATCAGCCCCAGCATTTT. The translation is CAISESGQINQPQHF.